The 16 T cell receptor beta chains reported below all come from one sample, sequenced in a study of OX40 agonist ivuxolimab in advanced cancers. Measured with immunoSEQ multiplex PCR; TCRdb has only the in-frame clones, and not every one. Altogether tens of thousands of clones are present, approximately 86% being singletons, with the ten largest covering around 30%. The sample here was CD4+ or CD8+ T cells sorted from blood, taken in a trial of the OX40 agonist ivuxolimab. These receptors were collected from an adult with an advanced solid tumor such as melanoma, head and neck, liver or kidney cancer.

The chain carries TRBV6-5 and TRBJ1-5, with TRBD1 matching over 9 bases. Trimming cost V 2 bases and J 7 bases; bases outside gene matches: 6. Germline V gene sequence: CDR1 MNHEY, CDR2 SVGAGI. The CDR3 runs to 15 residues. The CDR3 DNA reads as TGTGCCAGCAGTTACACACGACAGGGGGGACAGCCCCAGCATTTT. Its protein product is CASSYTRQGGQPQHF.

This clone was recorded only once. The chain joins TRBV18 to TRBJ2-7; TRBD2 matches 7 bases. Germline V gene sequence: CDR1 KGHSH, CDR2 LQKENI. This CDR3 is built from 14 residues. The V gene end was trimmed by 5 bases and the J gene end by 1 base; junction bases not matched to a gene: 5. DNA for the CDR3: TGTGCCAGCTCAGGGGGGGTCGGGTCCTACGAGCAGTACTTC. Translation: CASSGGVGSYEQYF.

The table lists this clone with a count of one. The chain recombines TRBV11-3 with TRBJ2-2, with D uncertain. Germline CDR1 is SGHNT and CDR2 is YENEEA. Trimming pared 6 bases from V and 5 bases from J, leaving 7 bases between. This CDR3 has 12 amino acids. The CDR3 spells CASRKGTGELFF. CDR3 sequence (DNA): TGTGCCAGCAGGAAAGGTACCGGGGAGCTGTTTTTT.

CDR3 in amino acids: CASSYSGTAPYEQYF. CDR3 nucleotide sequence: TGTGCCAGCAGTTACTCCGGGACAGCCCCCTACGAGCAGTACTTC. The chain joins TRBV6-5 to TRBJ2-7; 7 nucleotides agree with TRBD1. J gave up 2 bases and V 0 bases, and 4 bases lay outside the gene matches. The V gene's germline CDR1 is MNHEY and CDR2 SVGAGI. The CDR3 has 15 residues.

CDR3 bases: TGTGCCGCTGAGGGGACGGGAGAGGGAAATACGCAGTATTTT. Protein: CAAEGTGEGNTQYF. The chain uses TRBV28 and TRBJ2-3; possible D gene TRBD2, 6 bases. V was pared by 11 bases and J by 7 bases, with 22 bases between. The CDR3 runs to 14 residues. Germline CDR1 and CDR2: MDHEN and SYDVKM.

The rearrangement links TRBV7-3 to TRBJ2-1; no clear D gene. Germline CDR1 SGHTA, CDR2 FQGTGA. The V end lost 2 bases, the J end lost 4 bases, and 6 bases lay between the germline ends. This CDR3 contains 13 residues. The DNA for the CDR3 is TGTGCCAGCAGCTTAGCATTTTACAATGAGCAGTTCTTC. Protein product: CASSLAFYNEQFF.

As DNA, the CDR3 is TGTGCCAGCAGTAGTCGGGGAGTCTACGAGCAGTACTTC. Protein product: CASSSRGVYEQYF. The rearrangement joins TRBV6-1 to TRBJ2-7, with D possibly being TRBD2 (5 bases). Germline assignment: CDR1 MNHNS and CDR2 SASEGT. The CDR3 has 13 residues. V was clipped by 5 bases and J by 3 bases, with 11 bases between them.

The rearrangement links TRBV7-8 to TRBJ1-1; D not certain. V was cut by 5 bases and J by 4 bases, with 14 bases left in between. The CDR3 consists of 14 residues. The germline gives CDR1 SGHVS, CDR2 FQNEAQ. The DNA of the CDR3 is TGTGCCAGCAGCGCCCTGAGAGCGAGCACTGAAGCTTTCTTT. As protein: CASSALRASTEAFF.

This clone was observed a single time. CDR3: CASSLGLAGGLYEQYF. In DNA, the CDR3 is TGTGCCAGCAGCCTGGGACTAGCGGGAGGACTGTACGAGCAGTACTTC. The genes are TRBV5-6 and TRBJ2-7, with 15 bases that match TRBD2. The CDR3 is 16 residues long. The V gene's germline CDR1 is SGHDT and CDR2 YYEEEE. J was trimmed by 4 bases and V by 4 bases; bases with no gene match: 6. Full variable domain (remainder filled in from reference TRBV5-6 and TRBJ2-7): DAGVTQSPTHLIKTRGQQVTLRCSPKSGHDTVSWYQQALGQGPQFIFQYYEEEERQRGNFPDRFSGHQFPNYSSELNVNALLLGDSALYLCASSLGLAGGLYEQYFGPGTRLTVT.

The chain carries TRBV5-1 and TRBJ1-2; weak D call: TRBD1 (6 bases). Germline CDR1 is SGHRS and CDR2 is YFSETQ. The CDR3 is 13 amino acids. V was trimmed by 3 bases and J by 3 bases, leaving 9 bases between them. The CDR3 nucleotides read TGCGCCAGCAGCTCGACAGGAGACTATGGCTACACCTTC. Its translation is CASSSTGDYGYTF.

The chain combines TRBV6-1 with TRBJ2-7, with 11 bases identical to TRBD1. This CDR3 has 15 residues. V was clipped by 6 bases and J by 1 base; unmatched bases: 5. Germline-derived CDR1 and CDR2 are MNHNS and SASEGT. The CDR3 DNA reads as TGTGCCAGCAGCGCGGACAGGGGGCGGTCCTACGAGCAGTACTTC. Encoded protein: CASSADRGRSYEQYF.

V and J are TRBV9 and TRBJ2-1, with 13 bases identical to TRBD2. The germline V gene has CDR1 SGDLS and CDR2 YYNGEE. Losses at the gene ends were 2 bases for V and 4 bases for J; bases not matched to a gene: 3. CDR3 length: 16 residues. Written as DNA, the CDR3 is TGTGCCAGCAGCGTGGGGACTAGCGGGACTTACAATGAGCAGTTCTTC. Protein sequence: CASSVGTSGTYNEQFF.

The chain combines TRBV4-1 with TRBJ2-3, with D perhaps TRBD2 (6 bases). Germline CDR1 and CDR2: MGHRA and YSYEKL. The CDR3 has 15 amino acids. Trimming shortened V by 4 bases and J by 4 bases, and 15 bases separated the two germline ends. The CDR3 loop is CASSPGTLGADTQYF. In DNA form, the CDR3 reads TGCGCCAGCAGCCCTGGGACTTTAGGGGCAGATACGCAGTATTTT.

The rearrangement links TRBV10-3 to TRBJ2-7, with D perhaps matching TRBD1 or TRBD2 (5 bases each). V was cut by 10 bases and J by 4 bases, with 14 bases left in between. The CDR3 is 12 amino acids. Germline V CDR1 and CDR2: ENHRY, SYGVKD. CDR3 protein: CATMGVPYEQYF. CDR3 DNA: TGTGCCACGATGGGGGTTCCGTACGAGCAGTACTTC.

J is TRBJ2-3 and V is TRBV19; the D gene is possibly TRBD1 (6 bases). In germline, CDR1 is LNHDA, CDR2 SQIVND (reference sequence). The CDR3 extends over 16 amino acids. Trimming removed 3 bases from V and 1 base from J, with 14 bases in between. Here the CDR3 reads CASSIPRDTGTDTQYF. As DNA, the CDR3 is TGTGCCAGTAGTATTCCCCGGGACACGGGCACAGATACGCAGTATTTT.

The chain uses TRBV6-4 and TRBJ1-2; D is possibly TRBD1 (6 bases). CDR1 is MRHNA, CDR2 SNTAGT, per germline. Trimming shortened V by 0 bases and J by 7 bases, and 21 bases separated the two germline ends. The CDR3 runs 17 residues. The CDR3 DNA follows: TGTGCCAGCAGTGACTCGATGCGGTTCGGGGGGGGCTCTGGCTACACCTTC. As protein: CASSDSMRFGGGSGYTF.